Here is one T cell receptor (beta chain) with its context. Its antigen is currently unknown. This sample was included in a study of T cell repertoires in cytomegalovirus infection. Across the study: CMV epitopes, recently identified HLA-C-restricted and well-studied HLA-B-restricted, were used. Public TCR beta signatures indicated both CMV infection and matching HLA type.

MiXCR was run by TCRdb on the reads, yielding one entry per CDR3 protein. The data show 650,000 to 850,000 distinct CDR3 sequences, 25% to 30% seen once. Study conclusions and caveats: Across the ex vivo response, the dominant clonotypes were HLA-C-restricted CMV-specific TCR beta clonotypes. The study identified carriers of CMV plus the relevant HLA from cumulative public TCR beta family frequency.

This sample comprised cultured CD8+ T cells from PBMCs, obtained from culture after CMV antigen stimulation. The sequence was collected from a human donor in good health (CMV status not recorded). Some clones in this sample may be carry-over from other donors' samples.

CDR3 sequence: CASSFTHSTTNYGYTF. The CDR3 nucleotides are TGTGCCAGCAGTTTCACTCACAGCACCACCAACTATGGCTACACCTTC. The V gene is TRBV27, the J gene TRBJ1-2, with D unresolved. This CDR3 is 16 amino acids long. The germline gives CDR1 MNHEY, CDR2 SMNVEV (reference sequence). The V end was cut by 3 bases, the J end by 2 bases, with 16 bases between.